Presented here are 32 T cell receptor beta chains from one specimen sequenced in a study of Ad26.COV2.S vaccination and SARS-CoV-2 variants. The treatment denotes: 19 received Ad26.COV2.S at low or high dose, single or two shots; roughly five received placebo; per-sample allocation not given. The study sampled participants on day 63 after the first vaccine or placebo injection. Sequencing used immunoSEQ multiplex PCR; TCRdb keeps in-frame clones, though not all of them. The table includes about 680,000 clones, around 90% detected once. Specimen: peripheral blood, collected in a trial of Ad26.COV2.S vaccine versus placebo. The receptors stem from a person between 18 and 59 years old who received the Ad26.COV2.S COVID-19 vaccine or a placebo.

This chain links TRBV12-5 with TRBJ2-3, with 11 bases aligning to TRBD2. CDR3 size: 20 residues. Germline V gene lookup returns CDR1 LGHNT and CDR2 FRNRAP. V dropped 3 bases and J dropped 1; count of bases not matched to a gene: 15. CDR3 loop: CASGFYITSGGHDGTDTQYF. CDR3 bases: TGTGCTAGTGGTTTCTACATAACTAGCGGGGGCCACGATGGCACAGATACGCAGTATTTT.

This chain uses TRBV5-1 with TRBJ2-3, with 10 bases fitting TRBD2. This CDR3 is 16 amino acids long. Germline CDR1 SGHRS, CDR2 YFSETQ. V lost 3 bases and J lost 0; bases outside the gene matches: 4. As DNA, the CDR3 is TGCGCCAGCAGCTCAATAGCGGGGGGTAGCACAGATACGCAGTATTTT. This codes for CASSSIAGGSTDTQYF.

The rearrangement links TRBV9 to TRBJ1-2, with D perhaps TRBD1 (6 bases). The CDR3 is 15 residues long. Germline CDR1 and CDR2: SGDLS and YYNGEE. V lost 4 bases, J lost 8 bases, and 21 bases lay in between. The CDR3 region has the DNA TGTGCCAGCAGCCCAACTCATAGGGGGGTGGCGGGCTACACCTTC. This translates into CASSPTHRGVAGYTF.

The chain couples TRBV7-7 to TRBJ2-1; tentatively, D is TRBD2 (6 bases). From germline, CDR1 is SSHAT and CDR2 FNYEAQ (reference sequence). V was shortened by 5 bases and J by 5 bases, with 10 bases between the two germline ends. The CDR3 runs 13 residues. CDR3 DNA sequence: TGTGCCAGCAGCAGCCGGGAGCACAATGAGCAGTTCTTC. Translated: CASSSREHNEQFF.

The V gene is TRBV30, the J gene TRBJ2-7; TRBD2 is a possible D gene (5 bases). Trimming took off 0 bases at V and 2 bases at J, with 11 bases between the two ends. The germline V gene has CDR1 GTSNPN and CDR2 SVGIG (reference sequence). This CDR3 spans 14 amino acids. Here the CDR3 DNA reads TGTGCCTGGAGTGTGGGAGATTACACCTACGAGCAGTACTTC. Its translation: CAWSVGDYTYEQYF.

The chain carries TRBV7-2 and TRBJ2-1; tentatively, D is TRBD1 or TRBD2 (6 bases each). The CDR3 sequence is 13 residues long. V shed 7 bases and J shed 2 bases, with 9 bases lying between them. Germline CDR1 SGHTA, CDR2 FQGNSA. CDR3: CASNRGPYNEQFF. CDR3 in DNA: TGTGCCAGCAACCGGGGGCCCTACAATGAGCAGTTCTTC.

The chain has TRBV5-1 and TRBJ2-2; D uncertain. Per germline, CDR1 SGHRS and CDR2 YFSETQ. The CDR3 spans 12 residues. V was clipped by 2 bases and J by 8 bases, with 7 bases between them. The CDR3 region has the DNA TGCGCCAGCAGCTTCCCAGAAGGGGAGCTGTTTTTT. Protein product: CASSFPEGELFF.

This chain uses TRBV5-1 with TRBJ2-3; D possibly matches TRBD1 or TRBD2 (5 bases each). Trimming stripped 5 bases from V and 3 bases from J, with 13 bases between. CDR1 and CDR2 from the germline V gene are SGHRS and YFSETQ. The CDR3 contains 14 residues. In DNA form, the CDR3 reads TGCGCCAGCAGGACACGAGGGGTAACAGATACGCAGTATTTT. Amino acid sequence: CASRTRGVTDTQYF.

The V gene is TRBV6-5, the J gene TRBJ1-2, with 10 bases identical to TRBD1. Germline CDR1 and CDR2: MNHEY and SVGAGI. CDR3 size: 14 residues. After removal of 6 bases from V and 6 bases from J, the junction contained 7 bases not matched to a gene. CDR3 coding DNA: TGTGCCAGCAGACCGGGACAGGGGACCAATGGCTACACCTTC. It is translated as CASRPGQGTNGYTF.

The rearrangement joins TRBV5-4 to TRBJ2-1; TRBD2 matches 12 bases. V shed 3 bases and J 8 bases; nucleotides not matched to a gene: 3. CDR1 and CDR2 (germline): SGHNT, YYREEE (reference sequence). This CDR3 has 14 amino acids. The CDR3 DNA sequence: TGTGCCAGCAGCTCGACTAGCGGGAGCGATGAGCAGTTCTTC. It codes for CASSSTSGSDEQFF.

The rearrangement links TRBV7-2 to TRBJ2-7; 9 nucleotides align to TRBD1. This CDR3 contains 16 residues. The germline V gene has CDR1 SGHTA and CDR2 FQGNSA. V was pared by 2 bases and J by 3 bases, with 8 bases of the junction left unmatched. The CDR3 loop is CASSLQGLGQGYEQYF. The CDR3 DNA is TGTGCCAGCAGCTTACAGGGCCTGGGACAGGGCTACGAGCAGTACTTC.

The rearrangement uses TRBV7-9 and TRBJ2-1, with a weak D call TRBD2 (7 bases). V was pared by 7 bases and J by 7 bases, with 20 bases between. The CDR3 consists of 15 residues. Germline CDR1 is SEHNR and CDR2 is FQNEAQ (reference sequence). The CDR3 DNA is TGTGCCAGCACCCCTTGGCGAGGGGGGGCGAATGAGCAGTTCTTC. As protein: CASTPWRGGANEQFF.

V and J are TRBV2 and TRBJ2-7, with D possibly matching TRBD1 (6 bases). The V end was cut by 6 bases, the J end by 4 bases, with 16 bases between. The germline gives CDR1 SNHLY, CDR2 FYNNEI. This CDR3 region has 14 residues. In DNA, the CDR3 is TGTGCCAGCAGCGGACAGACAAATCGATACGAGCAGTACTTC. It encodes CASSGQTNRYEQYF.

This chain uses TRBV7-2 with TRBJ2-7, with TRBD2 matching 15 bases. The germline CDR1 and CDR2 sequences are SGHTA and FQGNSA. CDR3 length: 17 amino acids. V shed 3 bases and J 5 bases; nucleotides not matched to a gene: 8. CDR3: CASSLRTSGRGKNEQYF. The CDR3 bases are TGTGCCAGCAGCTTGCGGACTAGCGGGAGGGGAAAAAACGAGCAGTACTTC.

V gene TRBV7-8 combines with J gene TRBJ2-2; TRBD2 matches at 13 bases. Germline CDR1 reads SGHVS; CDR2 reads FQNEAQ. CDR3 length: 18 residues. Unmatched junction bases numbered 9, after V lost 2 bases and J lost 6 bases. CDR3 sequence (DNA): TGTGCCAGCAGCTTACCTGGACTAGCGGGAGCAGGATCCGGGGAGCTGTTTTTT. This translates into CASSLPGLAGAGSGELFF.

This clone was seen only a few times. The chain recombines TRBV6-1 with TRBJ2-7; 7 positions agree with TRBD2. The CDR3 has 14 residues. With 0 bases clipped from V and 6 bases from J, the junction kept 5 bases outside the gene matches. Germline CDR1 MNHNS, CDR2 SASEGT. CDR3 coding DNA: TGTGCCAGCAGTGAAGCGCGGGGCGGGAGCGAGCAGTACTTC. It specifies CASSEARGGSEQYF.

This clone is a singleton in its sample. The chain employs TRBV24-1 and TRBJ2-1; 11 bases match TRBD2. Germline CDR1 and CDR2: KGHDR and SFDVKD. The ends lost 2 bases at V and 10 bases at J; junction bases unmatched: 6. CDR3 length: 15 residues. The CDR3 is CATSDYTGLADEQFF. In DNA, the CDR3 is TGTGCCACCAGTGATTATACGGGACTAGCGGACGAGCAGTTCTTC.

This chain joins TRBV7-9 and TRBJ2-5; D is perhaps TRBD1 (5 bases). Germline V CDR1 and CDR2: SEHNR, FQNEAQ (reference sequence). The CDR3 is 14 residues long. V was pared by 0 bases and J by 4 bases, with 9 bases between. CDR3 nucleotide sequence: TGTGCCAGCAGCTTAGCAAGGGGTGCAGAGACCCAGTACTTC. Translation: CASSLARGAETQYF.

The J gene is TRBJ1-6, the V gene TRBV18; D remains ambiguous. CDR1 and CDR2 from the germline V gene are KGHSH and LQKENI. The CDR3 totals 16 residues. Trimming shortened V by 3 bases and J by 9 bases, and 18 bases separated the two germline ends. This CDR3 reads CASSPLAGPGGSPLHF. CDR3 coding DNA: TGTGCCAGCTCACCTTTGGCCGGGCCGGGCGGTTCACCCCTCCACTTT.

In its sample, this clone was seen once. V gene TRBV10-3 combines with J gene TRBJ1-2; the match to TRBD1 covers 8 bases. Per the germline V gene, CDR1 is ENHRY and CDR2 is SYGVKD. V was pared by 3 bases and J by 6 bases, with 6 bases of the junction left unmatched. The CDR3 spans 14 residues. CDR3 region: CAISESGGQDGYTF. The CDR3 bases are TGTGCCATCAGTGAAAGCGGGGGACAGGATGGCTACACCTTC.

Concerning this clone itself: Other DNA sequences in this sample translate to the same CDR3. The chain recombines TRBV6-5 with TRBJ2-1, with D maybe TRBD1 (5 bases). Germline V gene lookup returns CDR1 MNHEY and CDR2 SVGAGI. The CDR3 contains 11 residues. The V end lost 5 bases, the J end lost 6 bases, and 5 bases lay between the germline ends. The CDR3 DNA sequence: TGTGCCAGCAGTCAGGGCAATGAGCAGTTCTTC. Its translation is CASSQGNEQFF.

The chain uses TRBV4-1 and TRBJ2-7, with a tentative D call TRBD2 (5 bases). Germline CDR1 is MGHRA and CDR2 is YSYEKL. This CDR3 comprises 17 residues. V was pared by 0 bases and J by 2 bases, with 17 bases between. The DNA for the CDR3 is TGCGCCAGCAGCCAAGACCCTTCGAGGGTTAGCCCCTACGAGCAGTACTTC. Translated: CASSQDPSRVSPYEQYF.

This sequence joins TRBV11-2 and TRBJ1-3, with 8 bases aligning to TRBD1. The germline V gene has CDR1 SGHAT and CDR2 FQNNGV. After removal of 5 bases from V and 0 bases from J, the junction contained 3 bases not matched to a gene. This CDR3 has 15 amino acids. The CDR3 coding sequence is TGTGCCAGCAGCAAGACAGGGGACTCTGGAAACACCATATATTTT. This encodes CASSKTGDSGNTIYF. Variable domain in full (rest from reference TRBV11-2 and TRBJ1-3): EAGVAQSPRYKIIEKRQSVAFWCNPISGHATLYWYQQILGQGPKLLIQFQNNGVVDDSQLPKDRFSAERLKGVDSTLKIQPAKLEDSAVYLCASSKTGDSGNTIYFGEGSWLTVV.

V and J are TRBV4-2 and TRBJ1-3; D may be TRBD1 (5 bases). This CDR3 comprises 17 residues. Trimming took off 0 bases at V and 2 bases at J, with 14 bases between the two ends. The V gene's germline CDR1 is LGHNA and CDR2 YNFKEQ. This CDR3 is CASSQDLTAEPGNTIYF. CDR3 nucleotides: TGTGCCAGCAGCCAAGATCTGACAGCGGAACCTGGAAACACCATATATTTT.

Here the CDR3 DNA reads TGTGCCAGCAGTGACGGGGTCTCTGGAAACACCATATATTTT. It encodes CASSDGVSGNTIYF. This rearrangement joins TRBV2 to TRBJ1-3; no reliable D call. The CDR3 covers 14 residues. V was trimmed by 3 bases and J by 0 bases, leaving 6 bases between them. CDR1 is SNHLY and CDR2 is FYNNEI in the germline V gene.

The chain has TRBV3-1 (or the pseudogene TRBV3-2) and TRBJ2-2; 10 bases agree with TRBD2. The CDR3 covers 15 residues. Looked up from germline, CDR1 is LGHDT and CDR2 is YNNKEL (reference sequence). V was pared by 7 bases and J by 2 bases, with 4 bases of the junction left unmatched. The DNA for the CDR3 is TGTGCCAGCATGGGGACTAGCGAAAACACCGGGGAGCTGTTTTTT. Its protein is CASMGTSENTGELFF.

V usage is TRBV4-2 and J usage is TRBJ2-3; 10 nucleotides align to TRBD1. The V gene end was trimmed by 1 base and the J gene end by 1 base; junction bases not matched to a gene: 2. Germline V CDR1 and CDR2: LGHNA, YNFKEQ. The CDR3 sequence is 16 residues long. DNA for the CDR3: TGTGCCAGCAGCCAAGGGGGGACAGGGGGCACAGATACGCAGTATTTT. Translation: CASSQGGTGGTDTQYF.

This chain uses TRBV9 with TRBJ1-2; 10 nucleotides agree with TRBD1. The germline V gene has CDR1 SGDLS and CDR2 YYNGEE. There are 15 residues in the CDR3. The ends lost 4 bases at V and 7 bases at J; junction bases unmatched: 10. CDR3: CASSPQGQGIVGYTF. The CDR3 region has the DNA TGTGCCAGCAGCCCCCAGGGACAGGGGATTGTTGGCTACACCTTC.

This chain joins TRBV5-4 and TRBJ2-7; 7 positions agree with TRBD1. The junction had 5 bases not matched to a gene; V was cut back by 1 base and J by 4 bases. This CDR3 spans 14 amino acids. Germline CDR1 SGHNT, CDR2 YYREEE (reference sequence). Here the CDR3 DNA reads TGTGCCAGCAGCTTGCTCGAACAGGGGTACGAGCAGTACTTC. Amino acid sequence: CASSLLEQGYEQYF.

The J gene is TRBJ2-5, the V gene TRBV7-2; TRBD2 matches at 9 bases. The CDR3 is made up of 15 amino acids. V was pared by 3 bases and J by 6 bases, with 8 bases of the junction left unmatched. Looked up from germline, CDR1 is SGHTA and CDR2 is FQGNSA. CDR3 sequence: CASSFSSGSTKTQYF. Written as DNA, the CDR3 is TGTGCCAGCAGCTTTAGTAGCGGGAGTACAAAGACCCAGTACTTC.

The rearrangement links TRBV7-9 to TRBJ1-4; no clear D gene. The germline V gene encodes CDR1 SEHNR and CDR2 FQNEAQ (reference sequence). The length of the CDR3 is 13 residues. V dropped 7 bases and J dropped 10 bases, with 16 bases sitting between them. The CDR3 spells CASIRGDLGKLFF. The CDR3 bases are TGTGCCAGCATCCGTGGGGATCTCGGAAAACTGTTTTTT.

This rearrangement joins TRBV4-2 to TRBJ2-3; D is tentatively TRBD1 or TRBD2 (5 bases each). The V and J ends lost 3 bases and 4 bases respectively, with 14 bases between them. CDR1 is LGHNA and CDR2 is YNFKEQ in the germline V gene. The CDR3 covers 15 residues. For the CDR3, the DNA is TGTGCCAGCAGCCAGGGGACCCGCACTCCAGATACGCAGTATTTT. Protein product: CASSQGTRTPDTQYF.